Below, 23 T cell receptor beta chains from the same sample are listed, as sequenced in a study of T cells expressing NK-cell markers. TCRdb processed the 5' RACE reads again and assigns one entry to each CDR3 protein, with no DNA. This listing includes about 370,000 distinct CDR3 sequences. Sequences were obtained from blood T cells: a sorted CD56 or NKG2C T cell subset, CD4+ or CD8+ T cells, or bulk PBMC T cells (not recorded which). These receptors all stem from a woman in her 50s in good health.

The chain joins TRBV5-1 to TRBJ2-7; the TCRdb D gene call, TRBD1, has no DNA to confirm it. Germline assignment: CDR1 SGHRS and CDR2 YFSETQ. The CDR3 totals 16 residues. The CDR3 loop is CASSLARGTGLHEQYF. The whole variable domain, filled in from reference TRBV5-1 and TRBJ2-7, reads KAGVTQTPRYLIKTRGQQVTLSCSPISGHRSVSWYQQTPGQGLQFLFEYFSETQRNKGNFPGRFSGRQFSNSRSEMNVSTLELGDSALYLCASSLARGTGLHEQYFGPGTRLTVT.

The chain employs TRBV4-1 and TRBJ1-1. Germline CDR1 MGHRA, CDR2 YSYEKL. The CDR3 is made up of 14 amino acids. The CDR3 here is CASSPLTFGTEAFF.

The V call is TRBV4-1, the J call TRBJ1-5. CDR1 and CDR2 from the germline V gene are MGHRA and YSYEKL. CDR3 length: 15 amino acids. CDR3 sequence reads: CASSQEWSGGQPQHF.

The V call is TRBV27, the J call TRBJ1-1; the D gene TCRdb calls, TRBD1, cannot be checked with no DNA. The CDR3 contains 13 residues. Germline assignment: CDR1 MNHEY and CDR2 SMNVEV (reference sequence). The chain's CDR3 is CASSSRRDTEAFF.

The rearrangement joins TRBV28 to TRBJ2-1; as DNA is missing, the TRBD2 call by TCRdb cannot be tested. This CDR3 is built from 17 residues. Germline lookup yields CDR1 MDHEN and CDR2 SYDVKM. The CDR3 sequence: CASSSPRLADSYNEQFF.

The gene calls are TRBV5-1 and TRBJ2-1; no DNA is available, so the TRBD1 call from TCRdb remains unchecked. Germline loops: CDR1 SGHRS, CDR2 YFSETQ. This CDR3 spans 14 amino acids. CDR3 residues: CASSWRQGASEQFF.

The J gene is TRBJ1-5, the V gene TRBV20-1; TCRdb indicates TRBD1, and absent DNA this call remains unverified. Looked up from germline, CDR1 is DFQATT and CDR2 is SNEGSKA (reference sequence). This CDR3 is 12 amino acids long. The CDR3 region is CSVKQGNQPQHF.

The CDR3: CASSQDSGQGNEAFF. The rearrangement uses TRBV4-1 and TRBJ1-1; the TCRdb call, TRBD1, lacks DNA for checking. Germline V gene sequence: CDR1 MGHRA, CDR2 YSYEKL. This CDR3 is 15 amino acids long.

The chain carries TRBV27 and TRBJ2-3. The CDR3 runs to 12 residues. From germline, CDR1 is MNHEY and CDR2 SMNVEV (reference sequence). CDR3 loop: CASSLSGDTQYF.

The V gene is TRBV12-3 or TRBV12-4, the J gene TRBJ1-3. The CDR3 has 13 residues. CDR3 sequence: CASTYGSGNTIYF.

V gene TRBV7-3 combines with J gene TRBJ2-7; TCRdb's assignment of TRBD2 cannot be checked, as there is no DNA. This CDR3 contains 18 residues. Germline V gene lookup returns CDR1 SGHTA and CDR2 FQGTGA. CDR3 sequence reads: CASSSGFWGLIRTYEQYF.

The chain links TRBV11-2 to TRBJ2-1; TCRdb indicates TRBD2, and absent DNA this call remains unverified. The CDR3 sequence is 19 residues long. From germline, CDR1 is SGHAT and CDR2 FQNNGV. The CDR3 region is CASSLGRWTSASKDNEQFF.

V is TRBV20-1 and J is TRBJ2-1; no DNA is available, so the TRBD1 call from TCRdb remains unchecked. Germline V gene sequence: CDR1 DFQATT, CDR2 SNEGSKA (reference sequence). The CDR3 is 15 amino acids. CDR3: CSAKPRDRGYNEQFF.

The gene calls are TRBV20-1 and TRBJ2-7; no DNA is available, so the TRBD1 call from TCRdb remains unchecked. The germline CDR1 and CDR2 sequences are DFQATT and SNEGSKA (reference sequence). The CDR3 length is 12 residues. CDR3: CSARDRGLEQYF.

J is TRBJ2-7 and V is TRBV5-1. Germline CDR1 SGHRS, CDR2 YFSETQ. This CDR3 is 15 amino acids long. CDR3 region: CASSLATGGPYEQYF.

The chain links TRBV12-3 or TRBV12-4 to TRBJ1-2; checking the TCRdb D call of TRBD1 is not possible without DNA. The CDR3 runs to 19 residues. CDR3 residues: CASRHRTGLAPGRYYGYTF.

V usage is TRBV18 and J usage is TRBJ2-6; the D call of TRBD2 rests on TCRdb alone, since no DNA is present to check it. The CDR3 has 16 amino acids. Germline loops: CDR1 KGHSH, CDR2 LQKENI. The CDR3 is CASSPLRGTGANVLTF.

V gene TRBV6-5 combines with J gene TRBJ2-1; the D gene TCRdb calls, TRBD2, cannot be checked with no DNA. CDR1 is MNHEY, CDR2 SVGAGI, per germline. The CDR3 sequence is 19 residues long. The CDR3 loop is CASSYLFRGKRVDRNEQFF.

The chain combines TRBV7-9 with TRBJ2-3; the D gene TCRdb calls, TRBD1, cannot be checked with no DNA. The CDR3 consists of 12 residues. Germline V gene sequence: CDR1 SEHNR, CDR2 FQNEAQ (reference sequence). The CDR3 sequence: CASSSGGDTQYF. The whole variable domain, filled in from reference TRBV7-9 and TRBJ2-3, reads DTGVSQNPRHKITKRGQNVTFRCDPISEHNRLYWYRQTLGQGPEFLTYFQNEAQLEKSRLLSDRFSAERPKGSFSTLEIQRTEQGDSAMYLCASSSGGDTQYFGPGTRLTVL.

The chain employs TRBV12-3 or TRBV12-4 and TRBJ2-1; without DNA, the TCRdb call of TRBD1 cannot be checked. The length of the CDR3 is 12 residues. CDR3 region: CASSPLLDEQFF.

The chain uses TRBV24-1 and TRBJ2-3. The CDR3 has 16 amino acids. From germline, CDR1 is KGHDR and CDR2 SFDVKD. The CDR3 region is CATSDLAGVNADTQYF.

V is TRBV18 and J is TRBJ2-5; TCRdb reports TRBD1, a call that lacks DNA to check it against. The CDR3 is 15 amino acids. Germline values: CDR1 KGHSH, CDR2 LQKENI. CDR3 protein: CASLLPGHATGGQYF. The full variable domain, completed using reference TRBV18 and TRBJ2-5, is NAGVMQNPRHLVRRRGQEARLRCSPMKGHSHVYWYRQLPEEGLKFMVYLQKENIIDESGMPKERFSAEFPKEGPSILRIQQVVRGDSAAYFCASLLPGHATGGQYFGPGTRLLVL.

V gene TRBV24-1 combines with J gene TRBJ2-2. Per germline, CDR1 KGHDR and CDR2 SFDVKD. The CDR3 is 13 residues long. The CDR3 here is CATSDGFSGELFF.